Listed here are 14 T cell receptor beta chains from one sample, sequenced in a study of lymphopenia after photon versus proton radiotherapy. Measured with immunoSEQ multiplex PCR; TCRdb has only the in-frame clones, and not every one. The sample consists of around 18,000 clones, around 84% of them appearing once. Sequencing was performed on peripheral blood, taken from a patient treated with proton-based radiotherapy. The receptors come from a man in his sixties or seventies with pancreatic cancer.

The chain uses TRBV5-1 and TRBJ1-3; the D gene is possibly TRBD1 (5 bases). The V end lost 2 bases, the J end lost 1 base, and 7 bases lay between the germline ends. Germline CDR1 is SGHRS and CDR2 is YFSETQ. The CDR3 totals 14 residues. This CDR3 is CASSFRVSGNTIYF. In nucleotides, the CDR3 is TGCGCCAGCAGCTTCAGGGTTTCTGGAAACACCATATATTTT.

Only a few counts were recorded for this clone. The chain joins TRBV27 to TRBJ1-1; no clear D. The CDR3 totals 13 residues. The V end was cut by 6 bases, the J end by 6 bases, with 14 bases between. Germline-derived CDR1 and CDR2 are MNHEY and SMNVEV (reference sequence). CDR3 in amino acids: CASRPRQGAEAFF. The CDR3 region has the DNA TGTGCCAGCAGACCAAGACAAGGCGCTGAAGCTTTCTTT.

This chain joins TRBV30 and TRBJ1-6; no clear D gene. This CDR3 region has 13 residues. The germline V gene encodes CDR1 GTSNPN and CDR2 SVGIG (reference sequence). Trimming removed 7 bases at V and 7 bases at J, with 14 bases between. CDR3 amino acids: CASTQAANSPLHF. The DNA for the CDR3 is TGTGCCTCCACCCAAGCCGCAAATTCACCCCTCCACTTT.

This sequence joins TRBV5-4 and TRBJ2-7, with D maybe TRBD1 (6 bases). The V gene lost 3 bases and the J gene lost 7 bases, with 11 bases spanning the gap. The V gene's germline CDR1 is SGHNT and CDR2 YYREEE (reference sequence). The CDR3 is 12 amino acids. CDR3 region: CASSWGPTEQYF. CDR3 in DNA: TGTGCCAGCAGCTGGGGGCCAACAGAGCAGTACTTC.

The genes are TRBV18 and TRBJ2-1; 8 bases line up with TRBD1. Germline V gives CDR1 KGHSH, CDR2 LQKENI. The CDR3 has 16 amino acids. Trimming cost V 4 bases and J 9 bases; bases outside gene matches: 14. The CDR3 reads CASSQATGVGQFEQFF. In nucleotides, the CDR3 is TGTGCCAGCTCACAAGCGACAGGGGTCGGCCAATTTGAGCAGTTCTTC.

This clone occurred a few times. Here the CDR3 DNA reads TGCGCCAGCAGTAGCCTAGCGGGCTCCTACGAGCAGTACTTC. It translates to CASSSLAGSYEQYF. The chain employs TRBV5-1 and TRBJ2-7; TRBD2 aligns across 8 bases. The germline V gene encodes CDR1 SGHRS and CDR2 YFSETQ. The CDR3 loop spans 14 amino acids. V gave up 5 bases and J gave up 0 bases; unmatched junction bases: 4.

V usage is TRBV5-1 and J usage is TRBJ1-1; possibly TRBD1 for D (6 bases). This CDR3 is 15 amino acids long. V lost 4 bases and J 8 bases, leaving 21 bases between the germline ends. CDR1 and CDR2 from the germline V gene are SGHRS and YFSETQ. The CDR3 DNA follows: TGCGCCAGCAGCGTGGACAGAACTAGGGTACCGGAAGCTTTCTTT. Translating it yields CASSVDRTRVPEAFF. The variable domain in full, completed from reference TRBV5-1 and TRBJ1-1, reads KAGVTQTPRYLIKTRGQQVTLSCSPISGHRSVSWYQQTPGQGLQFLFEYFSETQRNKGNFPGRFSGRQFSNSRSEMNVSTLELGDSALYLCASSVDRTRVPEAFFGQGTRLTVV.

The V call is TRBV11-2, the J call TRBJ2-2, with D unresolved. Trimming stripped 5 bases from V and 0 bases from J, with 10 bases between. This CDR3 is built from 15 residues. Per the germline V gene, CDR1 is SGHAT and CDR2 is FQNNGV. The CDR3, as DNA: TGTGCCAGCAGCCGGGCCCAGGCGAACACCGGGGAGCTGTTTTTT. It encodes CASSRAQANTGELFF.

This chain connects TRBV5-1 to TRBJ2-6, with D possibly being TRBD2 (5 bases). The CDR3 contains 18 residues. V was clipped by 4 bases and J by 3 bases, with 20 bases between them. Per the germline V gene, CDR1 is SGHRS and CDR2 is YFSETQ. The DNA for the CDR3 is TGCGCCAGCAGCGGACTGGCGGGCTCCGGAAATGGGGCCAACGTCCTGACTTTC. It yields the protein CASSGLAGSGNGANVLTF.

The J gene is TRBJ1-2, the V gene TRBV15; TRBD1 aligns across 7 bases. Trimming cost V 5 bases and J 4 bases; bases outside gene matches: 7. Germline lookup yields CDR1 LNHNV and CDR2 YYDKDF (reference sequence). CDR3 length equals 14 residues. In DNA, the CDR3 is TGTGCCACCAGCCCCAGGGGGGCCGCCTATGGCTACACCTTC. Translating it yields CATSPRGAAYGYTF. The complete variable domain, with remaining parts taken from reference TRBV15 and TRBJ1-2, reads DAMVIQNPRYQVTQFGKPVTLSCSQTLNHNVMYWYQQKSSQAPKLLFHYYDKDFNNEADTPDNFQSRRPNTSFCFLDIRSPGLGDTAMYLCATSPRGAAYGYTFGSGTRLTVV.

The V gene is TRBV30, the J gene TRBJ2-5; 10 bases agree with TRBD1. CDR1 and CDR2 (germline): GTSNPN, SVGIG (reference sequence). The CDR3 is made up of 15 amino acids. V was pared by 2 bases and J by 1 base, with 4 bases of the junction left unmatched. In DNA form, the CDR3 reads TGTGCCTGGAGTTCGGGACAGGGGATCCAAGAGACCCAGTACTTC. This codes for CAWSSGQGIQETQYF.

The sample holds a few counts of this clone. The genes are TRBV2 and TRBJ1-2; TRBD1 aligns across 9 bases. CDR1 is SNHLY, CDR2 FYNNEI, per germline. The V segment lost 6 bases and the J segment 7 bases; nucleotides outside the gene matches: 6. The CDR3 loop spans 13 amino acids. The CDR3 region is CASRGETGGGYTF. CDR3 DNA: TGTGCCAGCAGAGGGGAGACAGGGGGTGGCTACACCTTC.

The V gene is TRBV7-8, the J gene TRBJ1-6, with a possible D match to TRBD1 (5 bases). CDR3 length: 16 amino acids. Germline CDR1 and CDR2: SGHVS and FQNEAQ. With 0 bases removed from V and 1 base from J, the gap between germline ends came to 7 bases. The CDR3 DNA is TGTGCCAGCAGCTTAGCAGGGGCATCCTATAATTCACCCCTCCACTTT. Amino acids: CASSLAGASYNSPLHF.

The CDR3 spells CASSVVGGLGTEAFF. The CDR3 nucleotides read TGTGCCAGCAGCGTAGTCGGGGGGCTGGGGACTGAAGCTTTCTTT. The chain couples TRBV9 to TRBJ1-1, with D possibly TRBD1 on 6 matching bases. The V end lost 0 bases, the J end lost 5 bases, and 14 bases lay between the germline ends. This CDR3 has 15 residues. The V gene's germline CDR1 is SGDLS and CDR2 YYNGEE.